What follows are 20 T cell receptor beta chains derived from one specimen sequenced in a study of technical replicates of blood from a few donors. Some clones are missing from TCRdb's copy, which holds only in-frame ones; the method was immunoSEQ multiplex PCR. The sample records about 53,000 clones, 86% being singletons. Sample: PBMCs. The receptors come from a human donor in good health. Some clones in this sample may be carry-over from other donors' samples.

CDR3 sequence reads: CASSPLATGELFF. The DNA of the CDR3 is TGTGCCAGCAGCCCTCTTGCGACCGGGGAGCTGTTTTTT. The V gene is TRBV11-3, the J gene TRBJ2-2; no reliable D call. CDR3 length equals 13 residues. Deletions cut 5 bases from V and 5 bases from J, with 9 bases between. Germline V gene data show CDR1 as SGHNT and CDR2 as YENEEA.

This chain uses TRBV9 with TRBJ2-3; TRBD1 matches at 7 bases. CDR1 and CDR2 (germline): SGDLS, YYNGEE. V dropped 0 bases and J dropped 6; count of bases not matched to a gene: 7. This CDR3 region has 15 residues. The CDR3 spells CASSVGDSKGDTQYF. CDR3 DNA: TGTGCCAGCAGCGTAGGGGACAGCAAGGGGGATACGCAGTATTTT. Full variable domain (missing parts from reference TRBV9 and TRBJ2-3): DSGVTQTPKHLITATGQRVTLRCSPRSGDLSVYWYQQSLDQGLQFLIQYYNGEERAKGNILERFSAQQFPDLHSELNLSSLELGDSALYFCASSVGDSKGDTQYFGPGTRLTVL.

As for this clone: This CDR3 is also generated by other DNA sequences in the sample. The chain employs TRBV10-3 and TRBJ1-5; D call uncertain. CDR1 is ENHRY, CDR2 SYGVKD, per germline. The ends were cut back, 0 bases at V and 4 bases at J, with 7 bases in the middle. The CDR3 is 14 amino acids. CDR3 in DNA: TGTGCCATCAGTGAGTCGGCCGAAAATCAGCCCCAGCATTTT. Encoded protein: CAISESAENQPQHF.

This clone was observed once. The CDR3 region is CASRGQTNTEAFF. CDR3 coding DNA: TGTGCCAGCAGGGGACAAACGAACACTGAAGCTTTCTTT. The chain recombines TRBV7-8 with TRBJ1-1; possibly TRBD1 for D (6 bases). In germline, CDR1 is SGHVS, CDR2 FQNEAQ. This CDR3 spans 13 amino acids. V shed 6 bases and J shed 1 base, with 9 bases lying between them.

V usage is TRBV18 and J usage is TRBJ2-1; D call uncertain. V was clipped by 6 bases and J by 9 bases, with 15 bases between them. This CDR3 contains 13 residues. CDR1 and CDR2 from the germline V gene are KGHSH and LQKENI. The CDR3 nucleotides are TGTGCCAGCTCGCCTGATGTGAGTAGTGAGCAGTTCTTC. Its translation is CASSPDVSSEQFF.

In its sample, this clone was seen once. The chain is built from TRBV6-5 and TRBJ2-5, with a possible D match to TRBD2 (7 bases). V lost 4 bases to trimming and J lost 5 bases, with 14 bases between them. CDR1 is MNHEY and CDR2 is SVGAGI in the germline V gene. The length of the CDR3 is 14 residues. CDR3 sequence (DNA): TGTGCCAGCAGTTCCGGCGGGGGCCGGGAGACCCAGTACTTC. It codes for CASSSGGGRETQYF.

The gene calls are TRBV9 and TRBJ1-6, with a possible D match to TRBD1 (6 bases). The CDR3 contains 16 residues. Germline V gene data show CDR1 as SGDLS and CDR2 as YYNGEE. Trimming took 4 bases from V and 0 from J, leaving 11 bases between them. CDR3 amino acids: CASSLQGYSYNSPLHF. In DNA form, the CDR3 reads TGTGCCAGCAGCCTACAGGGCTACTCCTATAATTCACCCCTCCACTTT.

V and J are TRBV25-1 and TRBJ1-1, with a weak D call TRBD1 (6 bases). Germline lookup yields CDR1 MGHDK and CDR2 SYGVNS. The CDR3 runs 15 residues. V shed 8 bases and J shed 0 bases, with 16 bases lying between them. The CDR3 protein is CASPNLGDMNTEAFF. In DNA, the CDR3 is TGTGCCAGCCCCAATTTAGGGGACATGAACACTGAAGCTTTCTTT. The full variable domain, with the rest looked up from reference TRBV25-1 and TRBJ1-1, is EADIYQTPRYLVIGTGKKITLECSQTMGHDKMYWYQQDPGMELHLIHYSYGVNSTEKGDLSSESTVSRIRTEHFPLTLESARPSHTSQYLCASPNLGDMNTEAFFGQGTRLTVV.

V and J are TRBV5-4 and TRBJ2-7; 10 bases fit TRBD2. The germline V gene encodes CDR1 SGHNT and CDR2 YYREEE (reference sequence). This CDR3 has 16 amino acids. V shed 2 bases and J 4 bases; nucleotides not matched to a gene: 9. The DNA for the CDR3 is TGTGCCAGCAGCTTAGCGGGGGGGTCAAAGAGGTACGAGCAGTACTTC. It encodes CASSLAGGSKRYEQYF.

This clone is a singleton in its sample. The genes are TRBV5-1 and TRBJ1-4, with TRBD1 matching over 9 bases. This CDR3 spans 15 amino acids. Germline V CDR1 and CDR2: SGHRS, YFSETQ. Trimming removed 4 bases from V and 7 bases from J; junction bases left unmatched: 8. Written as DNA, the CDR3 is TGCGCCAGCAGCCAACAGGGGGCTTCTGGTGAAAAACTGTTTTTT. Translating it yields CASSQQGASGEKLFF.

The V call is TRBV6-1, the J call TRBJ2-3, with 8 bases aligning to TRBD1. The germline V gene encodes CDR1 MNHNS and CDR2 SASEGT. The CDR3 runs 14 residues. Trimming removed 4 bases from V and 5 bases from J; junction bases left unmatched: 5. CDR3 sequence reads: CASSAQGAKDTQYF. In nucleotides, the CDR3 is TGTGCCAGCAGTGCGCAGGGGGCGAAAGATACGCAGTATTTT.

CDR3 sequence reads: CASSKEASLDEQYF. The CDR3 DNA follows: TGTGCCAGCAGTAAGGAGGCAAGCCTCGACGAGCAGTACTTC. The V gene is TRBV6-4, the J gene TRBJ2-7, with D perhaps matching TRBD2 (5 bases). With 5 bases removed from V and 5 bases from J, the gap between germline ends came to 16 bases. The CDR3 is made up of 14 amino acids. In germline, CDR1 is MRHNA, CDR2 SNTAGT.

The chain is built from TRBV7-2 and TRBJ2-7, with D possibly being TRBD2 (6 bases). The CDR3 is 13 residues long. Trimming pared 5 bases from V and 0 bases from J, leaving 8 bases between. Germline V gene lookup returns CDR1 SGHTA and CDR2 FQGNSA. The CDR3 DNA sequence: TGTGCCAGCAGCCCGACTAGCTCCTACGAGCAGTACTTC. Translated: CASSPTSSYEQYF.

The rearrangement joins TRBV9 to TRBJ2-6; weak D call: TRBD2 (5 bases). Germline-derived CDR1 and CDR2 are SGDLS and YYNGEE. The CDR3 has 14 amino acids. Trimming cost V 7 bases and J 3 bases, with 11 bases left between them. CDR3 in amino acids: CASGGVGGANVLTF. Written as DNA, the CDR3 is TGTGCCAGCGGAGGAGTGGGTGGGGCCAACGTCCTGACTTTC.

This chain joins TRBV5-4 and TRBJ1-6; D gene ambiguous. Deletions cut 4 bases from V and 6 bases from J, with 8 bases between. The CDR3 loop spans 13 amino acids. Germline V lookup: CDR1 SGHNT, CDR2 YYREEE (reference sequence). The DNA for the CDR3 is TGTGCCAGCAGCACCCCGGGTAATTCACCCCTCCACTTT. Protein: CASSTPGNSPLHF.

The V and J genes are TRBV30 and TRBJ2-3; a weak D match, TRBD2 (6 bases). V was shortened by 5 bases and J by 5 bases, with 8 bases between the two germline ends. The length of the CDR3 is 11 residues. The V gene's germline CDR1 is GTSNPN and CDR2 SVGIG (reference sequence). The CDR3 bases are TGTGCCTGGCGGAGGGAAGATACGCAGTATTTT. As protein: CAWRREDTQYF. The full variable domain, in which reference TRBV30 and TRBJ2-3 provide the parts outside the CDR3, is SQTIHQWPATLVQPVGSPLSLECTVEGTSNPNLYWYRQAAGRGLQLLFYSVGIGQISSEVPQNLSASRPQDRQFILSSKKLLLSDSGFYLCAWRREDTQYFGPGTRLTVL.

The chain combines TRBV6-5 with TRBJ2-7; 8 nucleotides agree with TRBD2. V was clipped by 2 bases and J by 0 bases; unmatched bases: 0. Per the germline V gene, CDR1 is MNHEY and CDR2 is SVGAGI. The CDR3 contains 14 residues. The CDR3 spells CASSYSGSSYEQYF. CDR3 DNA sequence: TGTGCCAGCAGTTACAGCGGGAGCTCCTACGAGCAGTACTTC.

The rearrangement links TRBV5-6 to TRBJ2-3, with D perhaps matching TRBD1 (5 bases). The germline V gene encodes CDR1 SGHDT and CDR2 YYEEEE. This CDR3 has 16 residues. The V gene lost 4 bases and the J gene lost 0 bases, with 15 bases spanning the gap. Written as DNA, the CDR3 is TGTGCCAGCAGCCCACCTGGGGCCTTAAGCACAGATACGCAGTATTTT. It is translated as CASSPPGALSTDTQYF. The entire variable domain, with the rest obtained from reference TRBV5-6 and TRBJ2-3, is as follows: DAGVTQSPTHLIKTRGQQVTLRCSPKSGHDTVSWYQQALGQGPQFIFQYYEEEERQRGNFPDRFSGHQFPNYSSELNVNALLLGDSALYLCASSPPGALSTDTQYFGPGTRLTVL.

The chain links TRBV14 to TRBJ1-2, with a possible D match to TRBD1 (5 bases). This CDR3 has 13 residues. Germline V gene lookup returns CDR1 SGHDN and CDR2 FVKESK. V was pared by 1 base and J by 8 bases, with 11 bases between. Here the CDR3 reads CASSQGTGRGYTF. CDR3 in DNA: TGTGCCAGCAGCCAAGGCACAGGTCGCGGCTACACCTTC.

This sequence joins TRBV19 and TRBJ1-1, with 7 bases that match TRBD1. V lost 4 bases to trimming and J lost 0 bases; unmatched junction nucleotides: 2. CDR3 length: 14 amino acids. Germline values: CDR1 LNHDA, CDR2 SQIVND (reference sequence). CDR3 amino acids: CASSRDSLNTEAFF. DNA of the CDR3: TGTGCCAGTAGTAGGGACAGCTTGAACACTGAAGCTTTCTTT.